This record covers a single TCR beta chain. Antigen: not known. This specimen comes from a study of radiotherapy plus CTLA-4 blockade in lung cancer. Findings and caveats of the study: The study found tumor-derived TCR clones expanded in blood after radiotherapy plus ipilimumab.

The CDR3 covers 15 residues. V shed 6 bases and J shed 5 bases, with 18 bases lying between them. Germline V gene data show CDR1 as MDHEN and CDR2 as SYDVKM. Some clones are missing from TCRdb's copy, which holds only in-frame ones; the method was immunoSEQ multiplex PCR. The repertoire holds roughly 25,000 clones, with around 66% as singletons. This sequence joins TRBV28 and TRBJ2-3; D is perhaps TRBD1 or TRBD2 (6 bases each). This clonotype was obtained from a human donor with non-small cell lung cancer who had stable disease on radiotherapy plus ipilimumab. This specimen consisted of peripheral blood, obtained from a patient treated with radiotherapy plus ipilimumab. CDR3 DNA sequence: TGTGCCAGCAGCAGGGCAGGGGTGGGAGGAGATACGCAGTATTTT. Its protein product is CASSRAGVGGDTQYF.